These T cell receptor beta chains were read from a single sample in a study of T-cell reconstitution after alpha-beta-depleted transplantation in children. MiXCR, applied by TCRdb to the PCR reads, yields one record per CDR3 protein. There are some 200,000 distinct CDR3 sequences in the sample; about 8.4% occur only once, and 35% to 45% lies in the top ten. The sample consisted of PBMCs, mostly from graft donor cells, taken 360 days after TCRalphabeta/CD19-depleted stem cell transplant. The receptors here all came from a male patient under 10 years old who had a stem cell transplant for acute myeloid leukemia, so the T cells may come from the graft donor. The CDR3 runs from the conserved cysteine through the conserved F or W. A D gene is named only where the DNA matches it firmly. Not every row has a clone size; where given, it reads once, few, many or a size class.

clone_size	cdr3_length	d_call	v_call	j_call	cdr3_nt	cdr3_aa
NA	13	TRBD1	TRBV2	TRBJ2-5	TGTGCCAGCAGTGAGGGGCAGGGGGTGACCCAGTACTTC	CASSEGQGVTQYF
many	13	NA	TRBV4-2	TRBJ2-1	TGTGCCAGCAGCCAAGATCCAGACAATGAGCAGTTCTTC	CASSQDPDNEQFF
many	16	NA	TRBV20-1	TRBJ1-6	TGCAGTGCTAGAGGGAGTGGGCGACGGGATAATTCACCCCTCCACTTT	CSARGSGRRDNSPLHF
few	12	NA	TRBV5-1	TRBJ1-2	TGCGCCAGCAGCTTGGATGGGGGTGGCTACACCTTC	CASSLDGGGYTF
NA	12	NA	TRBV29-1	TRBJ1-2	TGCAGCGTTGAGGCGGGGATATATGGCTACACCTTC	CSVEAGIYGYTF
many	13	NA	TRBV12-3/TRBV12-4	TRBJ2-1	TGTGCCAGCAGTTTAGGCGGAACCAATGAGCAGTTCTTC	CASSLGGTNEQFF
few	13	NA	TRBV15	TRBJ2-7	TGTGCCACGACTAGGGGGCCTAGCTACGAGCAGTACTTC	CATTRGPSYEQYF
NA	15	NA	TRBV10-3	TRBJ2-1	TGTGCCATCAGTCGGGTCAGGGGGGACTACAATGAGCAGTTCTTC	CAISRVRGDYNEQFF
NA	15	NA	TRBV12-3/TRBV12-4	TRBJ2-2	TGTGCCAGCAGTTTACTAGGGGATGACACCGGGGAGCTGTTTTTT	CASSLLGDDTGELFF
NA	16	NA	TRBV6-1	TRBJ2-3	TGTGCCAGCAGTCCTAGGAGCGGGTTAAGCACAGATACGCAGTATTTT	CASSPRSGLSTDTQYF
NA	17	TRBD2	TRBV15	TRBJ2-2	TGTGCCACCAGCAGAGAGTCGGGACTAGTCGGCACCGGGGAGCTGTTTTTT	CATSRESGLVGTGELFF
few	18	TRBD2	TRBV27	TRBJ2-3	TGTGCCAGCACCACGACTATAGCGGGAGGGCCACGTACAGATACGCAGTATTTT	CASTTTIAGGPRTDTQYF
few	15	TRBD1	TRBV10-3	TRBJ2-7	TGTGCCATCAGTGAGTCAGCAGGGGGCTACTACGAGCAGTACTTC	CAISESAGGYYEQYF
few	19	TRBD1	TRBV5-1	TRBJ1-1	TGCGCCAGCAGCTTGGCCAATACACCCACACAGGGGCGGCGGACTGAAGCTTTCTTT	CASSLANTPTQGRRTEAFF
many	15	TRBD2	TRBV12-3/TRBV12-4	TRBJ2-5	TGTGCCAGCAGTTTTACGCGGGAGGTACTAGAGACCCAGTACTTC	CASSFTREVLETQYF
once	15	NA	TRBV7-9	TRBJ1-2	TGTGCCAGCAGCCCGGGGCAGAGCTATAACTATGGCTACACCTTC	CASSPGQSYNYGYTF
few	12	NA	TRBV28	TRBJ2-2	TGTGCCAGCAGTCTGACCGCCGGGGAGCTGTTTTTT	CASSLTAGELFF
NA	11	TRBD1	TRBV9	TRBJ1-2	TGTGCCAGCAGCGCAACAGGGGTCTACACCTTC	CASSATGVYTF
NA	13	TRBD2	TRBV29-1	TRBJ2-7	TGCAGCGTTGGAACTAGCGGAGAGTACGAGCAGTACTTC	CSVGTSGEYEQYF
many	14	NA	TRBV7-2	TRBJ2-2	TGTGCCAGCAGCTTATTAGCGGCTACCGGGGAGCTGTTTTTT	CASSLLAATGELFF
few	16	NA	TRBV6-5	TRBJ1-3	TGTGCCAGCAGTTACTCAGGCTCCCGCTCTGGAAACACCATATATTTT	CASSYSGSRSGNTIYF
many	10	NA	TRBV28	TRBJ2-7	TGTGCCAGCAGCCGTGGCGAGCAGTACTTC	CASSRGEQYF
few	15	NA	TRBV7-9	TRBJ2-5	TGTGCCAGCAGCCCTCAGGGGGGACCCCAAGAGACCCAGTACTTC	CASSPQGGPQETQYF
few	15	TRBD1	TRBV20-1	TRBJ1-5	TGCAGCGCTCAACAGGGGGCGCGGGACAGGCAGCCCCAGCATTTT	CSAQQGARDRQPQHF
many	12	NA	TRBV5-1	TRBJ2-3	TGCGCCAGCAGCCGTGGGACAGATACGCAGTATTTT	CASSRGTDTQYF
many	14	NA	TRBV4-3	TRBJ1-2	TGCGCCAGCAGCCAAGGTACAACAGGGAATGGCTACACCTTC	CASSQGTTGNGYTF
many	13	NA	TRBV24-1	TRBJ2-5	TGTGCCACCTCAAAGAGAGACCAAGAGACCCAGTACTTC	CATSKRDQETQYF
NA	13	NA	TRBV20-1	TRBJ1-1	TGCAGTGCTAGGCTAGCGGTGAACACTGAAGCTTTCTTT	CSARLAVNTEAFF
few	14	NA	TRBV5-5	TRBJ2-4	TGTGCCAGCAGCTTGGGAGTGGCGGGGAACATTCAGTACTTC	CASSLGVAGNIQYF
NA	14	NA	TRBV10-3	TRBJ2-3	TGTGCCATCAGTGAGGAAGATTTAGTGGATACGCAGTATTTT	CAISEEDLVDTQYF
NA	15	NA	TRBV9	TRBJ2-3	TGTGCCAGCAGCGTAGCAGAAATGTTCACAGATACGCAGTATTTT	CASSVAEMFTDTQYF
many	12	NA	TRBV12-3/TRBV12-4	TRBJ2-7	TGTGCCAGCAGCCGAGACTACTACGAGCAGTACTTC	CASSRDYYEQYF
many	18	NA	TRBV5-1	TRBJ2-6	TGCGCCAGCAGCTTGGTGCAGAGAGCATACTCTGGGGCCAACGTCCTGACTTTC	CASSLVQRAYSGANVLTF
many	18	TRBD1	TRBV5-1	TRBJ2-6	TGCGCCAGCAGCCCGTCCCGACAGGGTTCGCGTGGGGCCAACGTCCTGACTTTC	CASSPSRQGSRGANVLTF
few	13	NA	TRBV19	TRBJ1-2	TGTGCCAGTACCGTAGGCAGGGATCGCGGCTACACCTTC	CASTVGRDRGYTF
NA	15	NA	TRBV5-1	TRBJ2-2	TGCGCCAGCAGCTTCCCGGACCGGAACACCGGGGAGCTGTTTTTT	CASSFPDRNTGELFF
few	16	NA	TRBV14	TRBJ1-1	TGTGCCAGCAGCCCCACAAATTGGCCAGGGAACACTGAAGCTTTCTTT	CASSPTNWPGNTEAFF
few	19	NA	TRBV3-1	TRBJ2-6	TGTGCCAGCAGCCAATTTTCGGTGGATCCTAGCGCTGGGGCCAACGTCCTGACTTTC	CASSQFSVDPSAGANVLTF
few	17	NA	TRBV16	TRBJ2-5	TGTGCCAGCAGCCAATCACGATTTAGGGGTAACCAAGAGACCCAGTACTTC	CASSQSRFRGNQETQYF
few	13	NA	TRBV5-5	TRBJ2-5	TGTGCCAGCAGCTTCTGGGGGGAAGAGACCCAGTACTTC	CASSFWGEETQYF
many	12	NA	TRBV29-1	TRBJ1-5	TGCAGCGTTCGACAGGGCAATCAGCCCCAGCATTTT	CSVRQGNQPQHF
many	13	NA	TRBV7-9	TRBJ2-3	TGTGCCAGCAGCCTCTGGGGGTCGGATACGCAGTATTTT	CASSLWGSDTQYF
many	17	NA	TRBV3-1	TRBJ2-1	TGTGCCAGCAGCCAGCAGACGGGGGCGCGCTCCTACAATGAGCAGTTCTTC	CASSQQTGARSYNEQFF
NA	15	TRBD2	TRBV9	TRBJ2-3	TGTGCCAGCAGCGTAACTAGCGGTGGCACAGATACGCAGTATTTT	CASSVTSGGTDTQYF
NA	17	NA	TRBV6-1	TRBJ2-1	TGTGCCAGCAGTGAAGCGCGACCGCCGGATCCCTACAATGAGCAGTTCTTC	CASSEARPPDPYNEQFF
NA	11	NA	TRBV7-2	TRBJ2-7	TGTGCCAGCAGCCTGAGGGTCGAGCAGTACTTC	CASSLRVEQYF
many	14	TRBD1	TRBV5-1	TRBJ1-1	TGCGCCAGCAGCTATCTGGACAGGGCAGATGAAGCTTTCTTT	CASSYLDRADEAFF
NA	16	NA	TRBV11-2	TRBJ2-5	TGTGCCAGCACGACCGCGAATAGCCTGTACCAAGAGACCCAGTACTTC	CASTTANSLYQETQYF
NA	15	TRBD1	TRBV20-1	TRBJ2-1	TGCAGTGCTAGACACCCGGGACAGGGTGGGTATGAGCAGTTCTTC	CSARHPGQGGYEQFF
NA	14	NA	TRBV9	TRBJ2-2	TGTGCCAGCAGCGTAGTAGGGAACACCGGGGAGCTGTTTTTT	CASSVVGNTGELFF
few	17	NA	TRBV3-1	TRBJ2-1	TGTGCCAGCAGCCACAAGATCCTTACAGGTACCTACAATGAGCAGTTCTTC	CASSHKILTGTYNEQFF
many	16	TRBD2	TRBV20-1	TRBJ2-1	TGCAGTGCTAGAGATCTTAACGGGAGGGATAGTAATGAGCAGTTCTTC	CSARDLNGRDSNEQFF
few	14	NA	TRBV5-1	TRBJ1-6	TGCGCCAGCAGCAGGGACACGACCTATTCACCCCTCCACTTT	CASSRDTTYSPLHF